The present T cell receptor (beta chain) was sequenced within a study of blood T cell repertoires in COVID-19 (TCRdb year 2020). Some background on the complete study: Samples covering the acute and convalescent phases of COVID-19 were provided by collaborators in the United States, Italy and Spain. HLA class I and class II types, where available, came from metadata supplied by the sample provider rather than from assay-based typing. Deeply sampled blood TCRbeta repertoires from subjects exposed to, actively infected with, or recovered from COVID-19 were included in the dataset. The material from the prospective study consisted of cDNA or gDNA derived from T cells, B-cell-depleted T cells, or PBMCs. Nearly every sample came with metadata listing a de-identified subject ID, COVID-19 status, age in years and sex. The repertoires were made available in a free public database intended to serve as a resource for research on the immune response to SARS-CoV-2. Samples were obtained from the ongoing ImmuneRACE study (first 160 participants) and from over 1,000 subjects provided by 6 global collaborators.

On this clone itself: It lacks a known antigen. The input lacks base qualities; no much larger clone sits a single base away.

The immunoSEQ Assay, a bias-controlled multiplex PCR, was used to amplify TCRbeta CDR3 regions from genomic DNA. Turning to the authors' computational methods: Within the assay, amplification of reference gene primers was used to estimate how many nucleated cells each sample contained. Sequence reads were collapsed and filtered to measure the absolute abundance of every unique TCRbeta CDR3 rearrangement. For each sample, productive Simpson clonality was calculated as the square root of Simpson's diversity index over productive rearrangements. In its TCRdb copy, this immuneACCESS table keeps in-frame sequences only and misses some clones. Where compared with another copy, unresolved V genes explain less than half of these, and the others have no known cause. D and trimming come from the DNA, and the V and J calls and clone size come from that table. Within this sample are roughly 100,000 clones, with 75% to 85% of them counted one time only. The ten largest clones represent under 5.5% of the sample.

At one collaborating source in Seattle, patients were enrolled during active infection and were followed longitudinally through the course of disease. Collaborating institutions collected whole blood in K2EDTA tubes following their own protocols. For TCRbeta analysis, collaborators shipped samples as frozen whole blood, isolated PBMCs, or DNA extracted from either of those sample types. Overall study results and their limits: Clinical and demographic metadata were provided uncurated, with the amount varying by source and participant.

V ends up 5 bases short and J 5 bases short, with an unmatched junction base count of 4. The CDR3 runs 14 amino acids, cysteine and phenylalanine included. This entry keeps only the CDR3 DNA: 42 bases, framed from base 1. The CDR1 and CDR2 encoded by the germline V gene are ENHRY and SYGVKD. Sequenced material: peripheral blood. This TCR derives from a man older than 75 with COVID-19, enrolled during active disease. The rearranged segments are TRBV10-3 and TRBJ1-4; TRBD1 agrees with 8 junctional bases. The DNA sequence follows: TGTGCCATCAGTTCCGACAGGGGAAATGAAAAACTGTTTTTT. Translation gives CAISSDRGNEKLFF.